The 11 T cell receptor beta chains below were found in one sample sequenced in a study of T-cell reconstitution after alpha-beta-depleted transplantation in children. The authors prepared the TCRbeta library with unique molecular identifiers. Each CDR3 protein is one row after TCRdb ran MiXCR on the PCR reads. The sample has 500,000 to 600,000 distinct CDR3 sequences; about 17% are singletons. Sequenced here: PBMCs from the stem cell graft donor, sampled from the stem cell graft. The receptors were sampled from a human donor who donated a stem cell graft to a child with acute lymphoblastic leukemia.

This rearrangement joins TRBV10-3 to TRBJ2-7; TRBD1 is a possible D gene (6 bases). Trimming removed 0 bases at V and 3 bases at J, with 12 bases between. The CDR3 length is 15 residues. The germline CDR1 and CDR2 sequences are ENHRY and SYGVKD. The CDR3 nucleotides read TGTGCCATCAGTGAGTCGGAGGACAGTCGCTACGAGCAGTACTTC. Amino acid sequence: CAISESEDSRYEQYF.

A few counts support this clonotype. The chain uses TRBV20-1 and TRBJ1-2; no clear D gene. Trimming removed 1 base from V and 3 bases from J, with 12 bases in between. Germline CDR1 DFQATT, CDR2 SNEGSKA (reference sequence). This CDR3 has 14 residues. Written as DNA, the CDR3 is TGCAGTGCTAGAGTGGAGGTGGGGTACTATGGCTACACCTTC. As protein: CSARVEVGYYGYTF.

About this clonotype: At one end, the junction sequence differs from germline, possibly due to a read error. The chain recombines TRBV29-1 with TRBJ2-1, with 8 bases lining up with TRBD1. The CDR3 extends over 12 amino acids. Germline V gene data show CDR1 as SQVTM and CDR2 as ANQGSEA. CDR3 amino acids: CSVGQGYNEQSF. The CDR3 coding sequence is TGCAGCGTCGGACAGGGTTACAATGAGCAGTCCTTC.

The chain has TRBV12-3 or TRBV12-4 and TRBJ2-1; D is ambiguous. The V and J ends lost 5 bases and 5 bases respectively, with 10 bases between them. This CDR3 has 13 amino acids. CDR3 nucleotides: TGTGCCAGCAGTCCCCACCTCAACAATGAGCAGTTCTTC. Translated, it gives CASSPHLNNEQFF.

The V gene is TRBV5-1, the J gene TRBJ1-4, with D possibly being TRBD1 (5 bases). V was cut by 2 bases and J by 8 bases, with 10 bases left in between. The CDR3 loop spans 13 amino acids. Germline-derived CDR1 and CDR2 are SGHRS and YFSETQ. The DNA for the CDR3 is TGCGCCAGCAGCTTAACAGGAGGGGAAAAACTGTTTTTT. It codes for CASSLTGGEKLFF.

The chain joins TRBV10-1 to TRBJ2-7; either TRBD1 or TRBD2 may fit D (5 bases each). The V gene's germline CDR1 is WNHNN and CDR2 SYGVQD (reference sequence). V was clipped by 3 bases and J by 1 base, with 16 bases between them. The CDR3 covers 16 residues. CDR3 in amino acids: CASSEGAGTLSYEQYF. Written as DNA, the CDR3 is TGCGCCAGCAGTGAAGGGGCTGGGACCCTTTCCTACGAGCAGTACTTC.

The V gene is TRBV20-1, the J gene TRBJ2-1; D unclear. V lost 2 bases to trimming and J lost 5 bases, with 1 base between them. The CDR3 sequence is 10 residues long. CDR1 DFQATT and CDR2 SNEGSKA come from the germline V gene (reference sequence). CDR3 region: CSARHNEQFF. As DNA, the CDR3 is TGCAGTGCTAGACACAATGAGCAGTTCTTC.

The table lists this clonotype with a few counts. The chain employs TRBV29-1 and TRBJ1-4, with 7 bases lining up with TRBD1. CDR3 length equals 13 residues. The germline CDR1 and CDR2 sequences are SQVTM and ANQGSEA. V was clipped by 7 bases and J by 3 bases; unmatched bases: 5. This CDR3 is CSARQGPNEKLFF. Written as DNA, the CDR3 is TGCAGCGCAAGACAGGGCCCTAATGAAAAACTGTTTTTT.

The chain recombines TRBV19 with TRBJ2-7; 7 nucleotides align to TRBD2. J lost 3 bases, V lost 1 base, and 3 bases had no gene match. The CDR3 totals 14 residues. Germline assignment: CDR1 LNHDA and CDR2 SQIVND (reference sequence). The chain's CDR3 is CASSIVAGNYEQYF. The CDR3 DNA reads TGTGCCAGTAGTATAGTAGCGGGTAACTACGAGCAGTACTTC.

This clonotype occurred once. The rearrangement joins TRBV6-1 to TRBJ2-1; D may be TRBD1 or TRBD2 (5 bases each). In germline, CDR1 is MNHNS, CDR2 SASEGT. V lost 6 bases to trimming and J lost 2 bases, with 20 bases between them. The CDR3 consists of 17 residues. CDR3 sequence reads: CASRPDSRDETYNEQFF. The CDR3 DNA sequence: TGTGCCAGCAGACCCGACTCCCGGGACGAGACCTACAATGAGCAGTTCTTC.

V usage is TRBV12-3 or TRBV12-4 and J usage is TRBJ2-7; 10 nucleotides line up with TRBD1. With V trimmed by 7 bases and J by 2 bases, 8 bases remained unmatched. This CDR3 is 15 amino acids long. CDR3 DNA: TGTGCCAGCATCCCTTCCGGGACAGGGGCCTACGAGCAGTACTTC. Amino acid sequence: CASIPSGTGAYEQYF.